This passage covers 28 T cell receptor beta chains from one sample sequenced in a study of blood T cell repertoires in COVID-19 (TCRdb year 2020). Receptor amplification or capture employed the immunoSEQ multiplex PCR assay. Sourced from immuneACCESS, this table was stored by TCRdb with only in-frame sequences that have V and J called. A share of the clones is absent; for the studies checked, an unresolved V gene accounts for under half, and the remainder has no known explanation. The table for this sample lists about 90,000 clones; about 77% of them were counted only once. The ten largest account for just under 10% of the sample. Sequencing was performed on peripheral blood. The receptors were gathered from a woman over 75 with acute or convalescent COVID-19.

V is TRBV6-6 and J is TRBJ1-4; 7 bases are a match to TRBD1. Germline CDR1 and CDR2: MNHNY and SVGAGI (reference sequence). The CDR3 totals 12 residues. V gave up 6 bases and J gave up 8 bases; unmatched junction bases: 3. CDR3 protein: CASRQGMEKLFF. The CDR3 DNA sequence: TGTGCCAGCAGACAGGGGATGGAAAAACTGTTTTTT.

The J gene is TRBJ2-1, the V gene TRBV19, with TRBD2 matching over 12 bases. This CDR3 spans 21 amino acids. Trimming removed 1 base from V and 0 bases from J; junction bases left unmatched: 13. Germline CDR1 is LNHDA and CDR2 is SQIVND (reference sequence). CDR3 residues: CASSIGLGLAGPLSSYNEQFF. CDR3 in DNA: TGTGCCAGTAGTATAGGGTTAGGACTAGCGGGACCTCTAAGCTCCTACAATGAGCAGTTCTTC.

This chain links TRBV2 with TRBJ1-1, with D tentatively TRBD1 (6 bases). Germline lookup yields CDR1 SNHLY and CDR2 FYNNEI. The CDR3 loop spans 13 amino acids. Deletions cut 8 bases from V and 0 bases from J, with 10 bases between. The CDR3 is CASWTALNTEAFF. The DNA for the CDR3 is TGTGCCAGCTGGACAGCGTTGAACACTGAAGCTTTCTTT.

The genes are TRBV28 and TRBJ2-1; 10 nucleotides match TRBD2. CDR3 length: 19 residues. V trimming: 4 bases; J trimming: 1 base; junction bases outside the gene matches: 13. Germline V gene sequence: CDR1 MDHEN, CDR2 SYDVKM. The CDR3 DNA is TGTGCCAGCAGTTCCCTGGGTAGCGGGGGGAAACCTTCCTACAATGAGCAGTTCTTC. Protein sequence: CASSSLGSGGKPSYNEQFF.

The chain is built from TRBV7-2 and TRBJ2-3, with 14 positions matching TRBD2. CDR3 length: 16 amino acids. Trimming at V came to 4 bases and at J to 4 bases, leaving 4 bases not matched to a gene. The germline V gene encodes CDR1 SGHTA and CDR2 FQGNSA. In DNA form, the CDR3 reads TGTGCCAGCAGCTCGAGACTAGCGGGAGGGCCAGATACGCAGTATTTT. Encoded protein: CASSSRLAGGPDTQYF.

The chain recombines TRBV6-2 or TRBV6-3 with TRBJ1-2; possibly TRBD1 for D (6 bases). CDR3 length: 15 amino acids. Between the trimmed V and J ends, which lost 5 bases and 1 base, there was a span of 14 bases. Germline values: CDR1 MNHEY, CDR2 SVGEGT. CDR3 region: CASSTTGIYNYGYTF. As DNA, the CDR3 is TGTGCCAGCAGTACGACAGGAATCTATAACTATGGCTACACCTTC.

The chain links TRBV9 to TRBJ1-1; TRBD1 matches 8 bases. The V and J ends lost 2 bases and 1 base, in that order; junction bases with no gene match: 1. The germline V gene encodes CDR1 SGDLS and CDR2 YYNGEE. The CDR3 runs 14 residues. The CDR3 protein is CASSVQGANTEAFF. The CDR3 coding sequence is TGTGCCAGCAGCGTCCAGGGGGCGAACACTGAAGCTTTCTTT.

The chain uses TRBV4-2 and TRBJ1-3; D gene ambiguous. The CDR3 extends over 14 amino acids. In germline, CDR1 is LGHNA, CDR2 YNFKEQ. V dropped 0 bases and J dropped 3 bases, with 6 bases sitting between them. CDR3 DNA: TGTGCCAGCAGCCAAGATGACATTGGAAACACCATATATTTT. Translated: CASSQDDIGNTIYF.

The table lists this clone with a few counts. J is TRBJ1-1 and V is TRBV5-1, with D maybe TRBD1 (6 bases). Trimming stripped 4 bases from V and 1 base from J, with 11 bases between. The CDR3 runs to 14 residues. Looked up from germline, CDR1 is SGHRS and CDR2 is YFSETQ. DNA for the CDR3: TGCGCCAGCAGCCCTGGGGGCAGGAACACTGAAGCTTTCTTT. It yields the protein CASSPGGRNTEAFF.

V gene TRBV3-1 (or the pseudogene TRBV3-2) combines with J gene TRBJ1-4; no clear D. V shed 6 bases and J shed 7 bases, with 12 bases lying between them. CDR3 length: 13 residues. The germline CDR1 and CDR2 sequences are LGHDT and YNNKEL (reference sequence). The CDR3 is CASRPSEGEKLFF. CDR3 in DNA: TGTGCCAGCAGACCCAGCGAAGGTGAAAAACTGTTTTTT.

This clone came up many times. The gene calls are TRBV29-1 and TRBJ2-2; TRBD1 aligns across 7 bases. CDR3 length: 16 amino acids. The V gene end was trimmed by 1 base and the J gene end by 4 bases; junction bases not matched to a gene: 9. In germline, CDR1 is SQVTM, CDR2 ANQGSEA. The CDR3 spells CSVEVGTAKGTGELFF. As DNA, the CDR3 is TGCAGCGTTGAAGTGGGGACAGCCAAAGGCACCGGGGAGCTGTTTTTT.

V usage is TRBV11-2 and J usage is TRBJ1-6; 9 bases line up with TRBD1. Germline-derived CDR1 and CDR2 are SGHAT and FQNNGV. Losses at the gene ends were 5 bases for V and 10 bases for J; bases not matched to a gene: 12. There are 16 residues in the CDR3. As DNA, the CDR3 is TGTGCCAGCAGCGCTGGCTACAGGGGGCAGGGGTCACCCCTCCACTTT. Translated: CASSAGYRGQGSPLHF.

The V call is TRBV28, the J call TRBJ1-2; TRBD1 aligns across 8 bases. This CDR3 has 15 amino acids. V lost 4 bases and J lost 5; bases outside the gene matches: 9. Germline-derived CDR1 and CDR2 are MDHEN and SYDVKM. CDR3 amino acids: CASSSPQGARYGYTF. The CDR3 DNA reads TGTGCCAGCAGTTCCCCCCAGGGGGCCCGGTATGGCTACACCTTC.

The chain employs TRBV7-9 and TRBJ2-5; 10 bases are a match to TRBD1. The CDR3 runs to 15 residues. V gave up 3 bases and J gave up 0 bases; unmatched junction bases: 1. The germline V gene encodes CDR1 SEHNR and CDR2 FQNEAQ (reference sequence). In DNA, the CDR3 is TGTGCCAGCAGCTTGGGACAGGGGAACCAAGAGACCCAGTACTTC. The encoded protein is CASSLGQGNQETQYF.

The rearrangement links TRBV7-9 to TRBJ2-1; 10 positions agree with TRBD2. The CDR3 covers 15 residues. In germline, CDR1 is SEHNR, CDR2 FQNEAQ (reference sequence). The V segment lost 3 bases and the J segment 6 bases; nucleotides outside the gene matches: 5. The CDR3 DNA sequence: TGTGCCAGCAGCTTTAGTCTAGCGGGAGTCAATGAGCAGTTCTTC. The encoded protein is CASSFSLAGVNEQFF.

The chain recombines TRBV6-5 with TRBJ2-3; D is unclear. V lost 7 bases, J lost 2 bases, and 10 bases lay in between. The length of the CDR3 is 13 residues. CDR1 is MNHEY and CDR2 is SVGAGI in the germline V gene. CDR3 DNA sequence: TGTGCCAGCACTCTATTCCCCACAGATACGCAGTATTTT. It specifies CASTLFPTDTQYF.

There are a few counts of this clone. This chain joins TRBV5-4 and TRBJ2-7, with TRBD1 matching over 10 bases. The germline gives CDR1 SGHNT, CDR2 YYREEE (reference sequence). The trim removed 5 bases at V and 6 bases at J, leaving 2 bases unmatched. The CDR3 loop spans 12 amino acids. The CDR3 sequence: CASSWTGGEQYF. CDR3 coding DNA: TGTGCCAGCAGTTGGACAGGGGGCGAGCAGTACTTC.

This clone was seen a handful of times. In nucleotides, the CDR3 is TGTGCCAGTAGGGAAACCGGGACAGGGGGCTCTGGCTACACCTTC. It specifies CASRETGTGGSGYTF. The rearrangement uses TRBV19 and TRBJ1-2; 12 nucleotides match TRBD1. Losses at the gene ends were 6 bases for V and 7 bases for J; bases not matched to a gene: 9. The CDR3 runs 15 residues. From germline, CDR1 is LNHDA and CDR2 SQIVND (reference sequence).

The chain uses TRBV6-6 and TRBJ1-4; TRBD1 matches 10 bases. Trimming removed 5 bases from V and 4 bases from J; junction bases left unmatched: 13. Germline V CDR1 and CDR2: MNHNY, SVGAGI (reference sequence). The CDR3 sequence is 18 residues long. CDR3 DNA: TGTGCCAGCAGTCGCTCTCCCGGGACAGGGGCCGTTAATGAAAAACTGTTTTTT. Translating gives CASSRSPGTGAVNEKLFF.

The V and J genes are TRBV5-5 and TRBJ2-3; 11 positions agree with TRBD2. V shed 4 bases and J 2 bases; nucleotides not matched to a gene: 6. The CDR3 runs to 16 residues. Germline V gene sequence: CDR1 SGHKS, CDR2 YYEKEE (reference sequence). This CDR3 reads CASSPGTSGITDTQYF. The DNA for the CDR3 is TGTGCCAGCAGCCCCGGGACTAGCGGAATCACAGATACGCAGTATTTT.

This sequence joins TRBV6-6 and TRBJ1-2; no clear D. Trimming removed 4 bases from V and 1 base from J, with 10 bases in between. CDR1 and CDR2 (germline): MNHNY, SVGAGI (reference sequence). The CDR3 is 14 residues long. The CDR3 spells CASSSHLNNYGYTF. In DNA form, the CDR3 reads TGTGCCAGCAGTTCCCACCTAAATAACTATGGCTACACCTTC.

This chain uses TRBV5-8 with TRBJ2-2, with 11 bases aligning to TRBD2. V was pared by 4 bases and J by 4 bases, with 3 bases of the junction left unmatched. The CDR3 runs 15 residues. Germline assignment: CDR1 SGHTS and CDR2 YDEGEE. The CDR3 DNA reads as TGTGCCAGCAGCCTGGGACTAGCGGTCACCGGGGAGCTGTTTTTT. Translating it yields CASSLGLAVTGELFF. Full variable domain (remainder filled in from reference TRBV5-8 and TRBJ2-2): EAGVTQSPTHLIKTRGQQATLRCSPISGHTSVYWYQQALGLGLQFLLWYDEGEERNRGNFPPRFSGRQFPNYSSELNVNALELEDSALYLCASSLGLAVTGELFFGEGSRLTVL.

This sequence joins TRBV28 and TRBJ1-1, with D possibly being TRBD1 (6 bases). Germline CDR1 MDHEN, CDR2 SYDVKM. V was shortened by 2 bases and J by 3 bases, with 13 bases between the two germline ends. The CDR3 consists of 15 residues. The CDR3 coding sequence is TGTGCCAGCAGTTTAGAGCAGGGGCCCCACACTGAAGCTTTCTTT. Translated: CASSLEQGPHTEAFF.

V is TRBV5-4 and J is TRBJ1-1, with D unclear. This CDR3 contains 14 residues. Germline V CDR1 and CDR2: SGHNT, YYREEE (reference sequence). Trimming took off 4 bases at V and 3 bases at J, with 13 bases between the two ends. The CDR3 DNA reads as TGTGCCAGCAGCAAACAAATCGGGGACACTGAAGCTTTCTTT. It translates to CASSKQIGDTEAFF.

The genes are TRBV7-9 and TRBJ1-2, with 9 bases that match TRBD1. V shed 5 bases, J shed 7 bases, and the junction held 8 bases outside the gene matches. The CDR3 sequence is 14 residues long. The germline gives CDR1 SEHNR, CDR2 FQNEAQ (reference sequence). In DNA form, the CDR3 reads TGTGCCAGCAGCCCTGACAGGGGGAAGGGTGGCTACACCTTC. Protein product: CASSPDRGKGGYTF.

The chain combines TRBV3-1 (or the pseudogene TRBV3-2) with TRBJ2-7, with 10 bases aligning to TRBD2. The CDR3 is made up of 13 amino acids. Germline V gene lookup returns CDR1 LGHDT and CDR2 YNNKEL (reference sequence). After removal of 6 bases from V and 3 bases from J, the junction contained 2 bases not matched to a gene. The CDR3 loop is CASRRTSGYEQYF. Here the CDR3 DNA reads TGTGCCAGCAGACGGACTAGCGGCTACGAGCAGTACTTC.

V gene TRBV13 combines with J gene TRBJ1-2; TRBD1 matches 9 bases. V lost 5 bases, J lost 4 bases, and 11 bases stayed unmatched. The CDR3 contains 16 residues. Germline V gives CDR1 PRHDT, CDR2 FYEKMQ (reference sequence). DNA of the CDR3: TGTGCCAGCAGCGCCGGACAGGGGCGAGGGGGCTATGGCTACACCTTC. It codes for CASSAGQGRGGYGYTF.

This sequence joins TRBV28 and TRBJ2-1; 10 nucleotides agree with TRBD1. V lost 6 bases to trimming and J lost 14 bases; unmatched junction nucleotides: 13. Germline V gene sequence: CDR1 MDHEN, CDR2 SYDVKM. This CDR3 spans 14 amino acids. The CDR3 region is CASRAWWRDRGEFF. The CDR3 nucleotides read TGTGCCAGCAGAGCGTGGTGGCGGGACAGGGGAGAGTTCTTC.